These 21 T cell receptor beta chains were all obtained from the same sample, sequenced in a study of cytomegalovirus exposure and HLA in healthy donors (dated by TCRdb to 2017 to 2019). Libraries were built with the immunoSEQ multiplex PCR assay. For the multiplex PCR, a mixture combining 60 forward primers for TCR Vbeta segments and 13 reverse primers for TCR Jbeta segments was used. What TCRdb holds here is the immuneACCESS table cut down to in-frame rearrangements. Part of the clones is not present; checked against another copy, under half of the missing clones reflect an unresolved V gene, and the others are unexplained. The sample yields just over 150,000 clones; around 80% were counted once. Of the sample, around 5.8% falls within the top ten clones. The specimen sequenced was PBMCs. These receptors were obtained from a male donor in good health and CMV-seropositive.

This clone was detected only a few times. The gene calls are TRBV6-1 and TRBJ2-3; D remains ambiguous. V dropped 10 bases and J dropped 2 bases, with 19 bases sitting between them. Germline V gives CDR1 MNHNS, CDR2 SASEGT. The CDR3 extends over 15 amino acids. The CDR3 reads CAIPLPNHPTDTQYF. The CDR3 bases are TGTGCCATCCCTCTTCCTAATCACCCCACAGATACGCAGTATTTT.

This chain uses TRBV6-1 with TRBJ2-5, with D perhaps matching TRBD1 (5 bases). The CDR3 is 13 residues long. V lost 1 base, J lost 4 bases, and 7 bases lay in between. Germline CDR1 is MNHNS and CDR2 is SASEGT. CDR3 bases: TGTGCCAGCAGTGAAGGACAGATAGAGACCCAGTACTTC. Translation: CASSEGQIETQYF.

This clone occurred a few times. The V call is TRBV5-4, the J call TRBJ2-3, with 7 bases identical to TRBD2. Germline loops: CDR1 SGHNT, CDR2 YYREEE (reference sequence). Trimming took 2 bases from V and 5 from J; bases not matched to a gene: 8. This CDR3 has 15 residues. CDR3 residues: CASSLAGPEGDTQYF. The CDR3 DNA reads as TGTGCCAGCAGCTTAGCGGGACCTGAAGGAGATACGCAGTATTTT.

The chain is built from TRBV11-3 and TRBJ2-1, with 9 nucleotides matching TRBD1. J lost 10 bases, V lost 4 bases, and 8 bases had no gene match. CDR3 length: 14 amino acids. Per the germline V gene, CDR1 is SGHNT and CDR2 is YENEEA. CDR3 region: CASSYRGQGGEQFF. The CDR3 nucleotides are TGTGCCAGCAGCTACAGGGGACAGGGCGGAGAGCAGTTCTTC.

V and J are TRBV7-9 and TRBJ2-5, with D perhaps matching TRBD2 (6 bases). The CDR3 loop spans 16 amino acids. CDR1 is SEHNR, CDR2 FQNEAQ, per germline (reference sequence). V was clipped by 5 bases and J by 4 bases, with 20 bases between them. CDR3 sequence (DNA): TGTGCCAGCAGCACCTACCAGCGGGCGATTCGAGAGACCCAGTACTTC. It is translated as CASSTYQRAIRETQYF.

This clone was seen just once. The gene calls are TRBV6-5 and TRBJ2-1, with TRBD2 matching over 8 bases. The V gene end was trimmed by 11 bases and the J gene end by 1 base; junction bases not matched to a gene: 7. The CDR3 is 14 residues long. Germline V gene data show CDR1 as MNHEY and CDR2 as SVGAGI. The CDR3 DNA follows: TGTGCCGCGGGGGGAGATTCTTCCTACAATGAGCAGTTCTTC. Translation gives CAAGGDSSYNEQFF.

This clone was seen a handful of times. This rearrangement joins TRBV7-8 to TRBJ1-5; 7 nucleotides line up with TRBD1. The junction had 6 bases not matched to a gene; V was cut back by 1 base and J by 3 bases. The V gene's germline CDR1 is SGHVS and CDR2 FQNEAQ. The CDR3 length is 16 residues. This CDR3 reads CASSLEGRGNNQPQHF. The DNA for the CDR3 is TGTGCCAGCAGCTTAGAGGGCAGGGGGAACAATCAGCCCCAGCATTTT. Drawing the rest from reference TRBV7-8 and TRBJ1-5, the complete variable domain is GAGVSQSPRYKVAKRGQDVALRCDPISGHVSLFWYQQALGQGPEFLTYFQNEAQLDKSGLPSDRFFAERPEGSVSTLKIQRTQQEDSAVYLCASSLEGRGNNQPQHFGDGTRLSIL.

This rearrangement joins TRBV5-6 to TRBJ1-5; 9 nucleotides line up with TRBD1. Per germline, CDR1 SGHDT and CDR2 YYEEEE. Germline trimming cut 4 bases from V and 3 bases from J; bases unmatched to any gene: 5. This CDR3 is built from 15 residues. CDR3 nucleotide sequence: TGTGCCAGCAGCCCCCGGGACAGGGCCAATCAGCCCCAGCATTTT. This encodes CASSPRDRANQPQHF.

The V call is TRBV27, the J call TRBJ1-1; weak D call: TRBD1 (5 bases). Germline assignment: CDR1 MNHEY and CDR2 SMNVEV (reference sequence). CDR3 length equals 11 residues. Trimming took 4 bases from V and 7 from J, leaving 7 bases between them. CDR3 in amino acids: CASSSDSEAFF. The CDR3 DNA is TGTGCCAGCAGTTCCGACAGTGAAGCTTTCTTT.

This chain links TRBV7-8 with TRBJ2-3; 9 bases align to TRBD2. The V gene end was trimmed by 5 bases and the J gene end by 4 bases; junction bases not matched to a gene: 13. CDR1 is SGHVS and CDR2 is FQNEAQ in the germline V gene. This CDR3 has 17 residues. CDR3 sequence reads: CASSRQREVPIPDTQYF. CDR3 nucleotides: TGTGCCAGCAGCCGACAGCGGGAGGTGCCCATCCCAGATACGCAGTATTTT.

The gene calls are TRBV5-4 and TRBJ2-3, with TRBD2 matching over 13 bases. With 0 bases clipped from V and 5 bases from J, the junction kept 9 bases outside the gene matches. This CDR3 is built from 18 residues. Germline V gene sequence: CDR1 SGHNT, CDR2 YYREEE (reference sequence). The CDR3 DNA reads as TGTGCCAGCAGCTTGGATCCCCCCGGGACTAGCGGGAAAGATACGCAGTATTTT. Amino acid sequence: CASSLDPPGTSGKDTQYF.

This chain joins TRBV11-3 and TRBJ2-7; the D is unclear. The CDR3 has 12 residues. V gave up 2 bases and J gave up 5 bases, with 7 bases separating them. Germline-derived CDR1 and CDR2 are SGHNT and YENEEA. CDR3 sequence (DNA): TGTGCCAGCAGCTTACGGTCGGACGAGCAGTACTTC. Translating gives CASSLRSDEQYF.

The rearrangement joins TRBV6-5 to TRBJ1-2; D is unclear. The CDR3 consists of 14 residues. The V end was cut by 3 bases, the J end by 0 bases, with 8 bases between. Germline V lookup: CDR1 MNHEY, CDR2 SVGAGI. CDR3 sequence: CASSYTATNYGYTF. In DNA, the CDR3 is TGTGCCAGCAGTTATACAGCCACTAACTATGGCTACACCTTC.

The chain recombines TRBV11-3 with TRBJ2-1, with TRBD2 matching over 14 bases. Germline-derived CDR1 and CDR2 are SGHNT and YENEEA. Trimming took 3 bases from V and 7 from J; bases not matched to a gene: 5. CDR3 size: 16 residues. Here the CDR3 DNA reads TGTGCCAGCAGCTTGTATGGGACTAGCGGGAGTAATGAGCAGTTCTTC. Amino acid sequence: CASSLYGTSGSNEQFF.

The gene calls are TRBV7-3 and TRBJ2-2; weak D call: TRBD2 (5 bases). The CDR3 has 16 residues. CDR1 is SGHTA, CDR2 FQGTGA, per germline. Trimming took off 2 bases at V and 1 base at J, with 11 bases between the two ends. This CDR3 is CASSLLKAVNTGELFF. CDR3 DNA sequence: TGTGCCAGCAGCTTACTAAAAGCGGTGAACACCGGGGAGCTGTTTTTT. The full variable domain, its missing parts supplied by reference TRBV7-3 and TRBJ2-2, is GAGVSQTPSNKVTEKGKYVELRCDPISGHTALYWYRQSLGQGPEFLIYFQGTGAADDSGLPNDRFFAVRPEGSVSTLKIQRTERGDSAVYLCASSLLKAVNTGELFFGEGSRLTVL.

The V gene is TRBV29-1, the J gene TRBJ2-2, with 8 bases matching TRBD2. The CDR3 has 15 residues. Germline-derived CDR1 and CDR2 are SQVTM and ANQGSEA. J was trimmed by 0 bases and V by 7 bases; bases with no gene match: 7. The DNA of the CDR3 is TGCAGCGCCACCACTAGCGGACCGAACACCGGGGAGCTGTTTTTT. Its protein is CSATTSGPNTGELFF.

This chain connects TRBV7-9 to TRBJ2-3; TRBD2 agrees at 9 bases. The germline CDR1 and CDR2 sequences are SEHNR and FQNEAQ (reference sequence). The J segment lost 6 bases and the V segment lost 2 bases, leaving 15 bases of the junction unmatched. CDR3 size: 18 residues. The CDR3 here is CASSLLKLSGRRSDTQYF. DNA for the CDR3: TGTGCCAGCAGCTTACTGAAGTTGAGCGGGAGGCGTTCCGATACGCAGTATTTT.

This chain links TRBV7-9 with TRBJ2-2; TRBD2 matches 13 bases. Germline assignment: CDR1 SEHNR and CDR2 FQNEAQ (reference sequence). Losses at the gene ends were 8 bases for V and 5 bases for J; bases not matched to a gene: 8. This CDR3 is built from 16 residues. CDR3 amino acids: CASRTSGRSGTGELFF. The DNA of the CDR3 is TGTGCCAGCCGGACTAGCGGGAGATCCGGAACCGGGGAGCTGTTTTTT.

The chain joins TRBV11-2 to TRBJ1-2, with D maybe TRBD1 (5 bases). This CDR3 is built from 15 residues. Looked up from germline, CDR1 is SGHAT and CDR2 is FQNNGV. The V and J ends lost 5 bases and 4 bases respectively, with 17 bases between them. This CDR3 is CASSPIGGAVYGYTF. Written as DNA, the CDR3 is TGTGCCAGCAGCCCTATAGGAGGGGCGGTCTATGGCTACACCTTC.

The rearrangement uses TRBV27 and TRBJ2-7; the D gene is possibly TRBD1 (5 bases). The germline V gene has CDR1 MNHEY and CDR2 SMNVEV (reference sequence). The V end lost 6 bases, the J end lost 6 bases, and 12 bases lay between the germline ends. The CDR3 has 12 amino acids. The CDR3 DNA reads TGTGCCAGCAGGGTTCAAAGGGGCGAGCAGTACTTC. This encodes CASRVQRGEQYF.

This chain joins TRBV9 and TRBJ2-1; no firm D call. V lost 6 bases and J 1 base, leaving 8 bases between the germline ends. Germline assignment: CDR1 SGDLS and CDR2 YYNGEE. The CDR3 runs to 13 residues. For the CDR3, the DNA is TGTGCCAGCACGGCGGAATCCTACAATGAGCAGTTCTTC. Protein sequence: CASTAESYNEQFF.